One T cell receptor (beta chain) is described in this entry. Its antigen remains unidentified. Per-base qualities were not stored, and no clone one base away is much larger. The data stem from a study of T cell responses to AZD1222 COVID-19 vaccine (dated by TCRdb to about 2021). Regarding the study in general: TCR sequencing was performed for about 240 trial participants, of whom 200 to 210 were given two doses of AZD1222 and around 26 were given two doses of MenACWY control vaccine. Trial participants were enrolled by age into 18-55, 56-69 and 70-plus year subgroups, with about 150, 28 and 57 TCR-sequenced participants respectively. Points the paper makes about the study in general: Conclusions about previously exposed vaccinees are limited, since just six or seven AZD1222 recipients were seropositive for SARS-CoV-2 at baseline. Spike-specific TCR breadth and depth rose significantly after two AZD1222 doses compared with day 0 and with MenACWY recipients. Participants were mostly white British, with more females than males. The authors suggested clonal diversity may have been underestimated. No day 14 peak-response samples were available, so repertoires were characterized only after the peak T cell response. Epitopes outside the regions mutated in the B.1.351 and B.1.1.7 variants were reportedly recognized by nearly half of the unique spike-specific TCRs. Vaccine-associated CD4 TCRs spanned the whole spike protein, with dominant responses in regions 160-218 and 743-854. The 56-69-year group was small, and its depth increase did not reach significance, likely because of low power.

The CDR3 regions of human TCRbeta chains were analyzed by immunosequencing. In the source study's methods: Repertoire TCRs were checked for matches against a reference library of SARS-CoV-2-specific TCRs that had been generated using the MIRA antigen-specificity platform. Breadth was defined as the fraction of unique TCRs that were SARS-CoV-2-associated. Depth was defined as the fraction of total T cells that were SARS-CoV-2-associated. Using the MIRA data, every spike-specific TCR was mapped to the spike region that the TCR reacted to and assigned to either a CD4 or a CD8 class. Log10-transformed breadth and depth values were compared by one-way ANOVA with Sidak's multiple comparisons tests. The source is immuneACCESS, and TCRdb retained only in-frame sequences with V and J called. Part of the clones is not carried over; for the studies checked, unresolved V genes explain less than half of this, and the remainder is unexplained. The V and J calls and the clone size are those of that table, but D and trimming were determined from the DNA. For this sample the table gives 100,000 to 150,000 clones, of which 90% to 95% were detected only once. 4% to 6% of the sample rests with the top ten.

In the paper's terms, the time point label means: about 28 days (+/-7) after the second vaccine dose. AZD1222 recipients given second doses at about 4 weeks or at about 12 weeks were pooled, since spike-specific TCR depth and breadth were not found to differ between the two schedules. The vaccinee samples were drawn from two UK trials, COV001 and COV002, one of which was a single-blind randomized controlled phase 2/3 trial testing AZD1222 (ChAdOx1 nCoV-19) in healthy adults. For TCRbeta chain sequencing, PBMC samples from trial participants were taken at day 0 and at day 28 after the second dose. The CDR3 spans 14 residues, from the cysteine through the phenylalanine. The retained sequence is limited to the CDR3, 42 bases, with the frame set at the first base.

The chain is assembled from TRBV21-1 and TRBJ2-7; the DNA was not compared with TRBD2, the D call given in the table. TRBV21-1 is a listed pseudogene. The sequence was obtained from an adult who received the AZD1222 COVID-19 vaccine. Sequenced material: peripheral blood, taken 28 days after the second AZD1222 dose. For the CDR3, the sequence is CASTLAAGSYEQYF. The DNA reads as follows: TGTGCCAGCACCCTGGCAGCGGGGTCCTACGAGCAGTACTTC.